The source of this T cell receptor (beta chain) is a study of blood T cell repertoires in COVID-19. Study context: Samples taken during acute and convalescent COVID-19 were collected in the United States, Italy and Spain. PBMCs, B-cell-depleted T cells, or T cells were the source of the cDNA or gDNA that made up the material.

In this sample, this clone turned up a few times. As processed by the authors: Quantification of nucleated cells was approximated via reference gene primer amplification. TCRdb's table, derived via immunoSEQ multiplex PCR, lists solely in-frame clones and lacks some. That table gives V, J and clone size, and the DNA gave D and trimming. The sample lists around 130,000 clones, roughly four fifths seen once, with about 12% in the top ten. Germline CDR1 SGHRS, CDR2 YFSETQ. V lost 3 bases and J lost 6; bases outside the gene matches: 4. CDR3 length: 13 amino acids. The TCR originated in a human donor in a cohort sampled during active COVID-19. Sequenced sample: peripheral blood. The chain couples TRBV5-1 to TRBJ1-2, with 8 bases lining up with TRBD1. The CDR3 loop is CASSWEDRDGYTF. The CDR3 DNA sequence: TGCGCCAGCAGCTGGGAGGACAGGGATGGCTACACCTTC.